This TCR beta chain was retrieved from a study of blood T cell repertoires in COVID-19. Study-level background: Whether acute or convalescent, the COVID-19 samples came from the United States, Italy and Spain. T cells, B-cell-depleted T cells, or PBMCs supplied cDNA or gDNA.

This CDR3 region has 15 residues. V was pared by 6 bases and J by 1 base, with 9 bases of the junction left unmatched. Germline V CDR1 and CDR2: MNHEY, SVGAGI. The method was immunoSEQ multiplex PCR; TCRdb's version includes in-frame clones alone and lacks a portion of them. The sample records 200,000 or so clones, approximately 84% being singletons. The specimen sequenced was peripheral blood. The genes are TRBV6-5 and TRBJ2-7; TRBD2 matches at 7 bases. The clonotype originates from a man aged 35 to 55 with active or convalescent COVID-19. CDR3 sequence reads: CASSPEAGVSYEQYF. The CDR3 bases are TGTGCCAGCAGCCCCGAGGCGGGAGTATCCTACGAGCAGTACTTC.